The 20 T cell receptor beta chains presented below share a single source sample, sequenced in a study of response to subunit inactivated influenza vaccine (dated by TCRdb to the late 2010s). Preparation of the library involved RT-PCR. Sequencing took place on an Illumina HiSeq 2500. The public reads were run again by TCRdb, first through fastp at Q25 and then through MiXCR, and only productive beta chains were kept. Duplicate CDR3 protein sequences are folded into a single record with the most common DNA and genes. Within this sample are some 800,000 distinct CDR3 sequences, with 21% of them counted one time only. In total, the top ten clones hold 9.5% to 13% of the sample. Sequences were derived from PBMCs from blood, sampled less than 6 days after vaccination. These receptors were obtained from a man aged 50 to 60 who received an inactivated influenza vaccine. Donor details come from another sample of the same person, matched by shared clones.

This clonotype occurred a few times. The rearrangement uses TRBV5-1 and TRBJ2-3, with D uncertain. The V gene's germline CDR1 is SGHRS and CDR2 YFSETQ. CDR3 length: 13 amino acids. Trimming left V 6 bases short and J 0 bases short, with 8 bases between. CDR3 amino acids: CASTATSTDTQYF. The CDR3 region has the DNA TGCGCCAGCACGGCGACTAGCACAGATACGCAGTATTTT.

J is TRBJ2-2 and V is TRBV20-1, with TRBD2 identical over 7 bases. After removal of 3 bases from V and 0 bases from J, the junction contained 1 base not matched to a gene. CDR1 DFQATT and CDR2 SNEGSKA come from the germline V gene (reference sequence). The CDR3 is made up of 14 amino acids. CDR3 in amino acids: CSARAGANTGELFF. Written as DNA, the CDR3 is TGCAGTGCTAGGGCGGGAGCGAACACCGGGGAGCTGTTTTTT.

The rearrangement joins TRBV20-1 to TRBJ2-7, with 8 bases lining up with TRBD1. Germline V gene sequence: CDR1 DFQATT, CDR2 SNEGSKA (reference sequence). The V gene end was trimmed by 1 base and the J gene end by 0 bases; junction bases not matched to a gene: 2. CDR3 length equals 14 residues. For the CDR3, the DNA is TGCAGTGCTAGAGTGACAGGGGCCTCCTACGAGCAGTACTTC. Translation: CSARVTGASYEQYF.

This CDR3 reads CASSPFISGPAKAEAFF. CDR3 bases: TGTGCCAGCTCACCATTTATTTCGGGCCCGGCAAAGGCTGAAGCTTTCTTT. The chain employs TRBV18 and TRBJ1-1; D gene uncertain. This CDR3 is built from 17 residues. Deletions cut 2 bases from V and 6 bases from J, with 22 bases between. Germline V CDR1 and CDR2: KGHSH, LQKENI.

The chain has TRBV5-1 and TRBJ2-2; D perhaps matches TRBD2 (6 bases). The CDR3 is 15 amino acids. Between the trimmed V and J ends, which lost 1 base and 6 bases, there was a span of 13 bases. Germline CDR1 and CDR2: SGHRS and YFSETQ. This CDR3 reads CASSLLRGGPGELFF. CDR3 in DNA: TGCGCCAGCAGCTTGTTGCGGGGCGGCCCCGGGGAGCTGTTTTTT. The full variable domain, in which reference TRBV5-1 and TRBJ2-2 provide the parts outside the CDR3, is KAGVTQTPRYLIKTRGQQVTLSCSPISGHRSVSWYQQTPGQGLQFLFEYFSETQRNKGNFPGRFSGRQFSNSRSEMNVSTLELGDSALYLCASSLLRGGPGELFFGEGSRLTVL.

The genes are TRBV7-2 and TRBJ1-2; no reliable D call. V was cut by 2 bases and J by 4 bases, with 11 bases left in between. CDR1 is SGHTA and CDR2 is FQGNSA in the germline V gene. The CDR3 is made up of 14 amino acids. CDR3 protein: CASSLNRNLYGYTF. The CDR3 DNA follows: TGTGCCAGCAGCTTAAATAGAAACCTCTATGGCTACACCTTC.

CDR3 residues: CASSQGQTYGYTF. The CDR3 DNA reads as TGTGCCAGCAGCCAGGGACAGACCTATGGCTACACCTTC. This chain joins TRBV6-2 or TRBV6-3 and TRBJ1-2; the match to TRBD1 covers 7 bases. This CDR3 region has 13 residues. Germline-derived CDR1 and CDR2 are MNHEY and SVGEGT. J was trimmed by 4 bases and V by 6 bases; bases with no gene match: 5.

In this sample, this clonotype turned up a few times. This chain links TRBV20-1 with TRBJ2-3; 9 bases are a match to TRBD2. Germline values: CDR1 DFQATT, CDR2 SNEGSKA (reference sequence). V lost 0 bases, J lost 1 base, and 5 bases stayed unmatched. This CDR3 contains 16 residues. CDR3 sequence reads: CSARDPRTSGTDTQYF. Here the CDR3 DNA reads TGCAGTGCTAGAGATCCGAGGACTAGCGGCACAGATACGCAGTATTTT.

This clonotype has a handful of counts. V is TRBV6-2 or TRBV6-3 and J is TRBJ2-5, with D tentatively TRBD1 (5 bases). Germline loops: CDR1 MNHEY, CDR2 SVGEGT. V was cut by 7 bases and J by 7 bases, with 10 bases left in between. This CDR3 has 11 residues. The CDR3 loop reads CASKGVGTQYF. The CDR3 DNA reads TGTGCCAGCAAAGGGGTGGGGACCCAGTACTTC.

This clonotype was seen ten or more times. The V gene is TRBV29-1, the J gene TRBJ2-7; 8 bases fit TRBD1. Unmatched junction bases numbered 6, after V lost 4 bases and J lost 4 bases. This CDR3 has 13 amino acids. CDR1 is SQVTM and CDR2 is ANQGSEA in the germline V gene. The CDR3 reads CSVGPGGEYEQYF. Here the CDR3 DNA reads TGCAGCGTTGGGCCAGGGGGCGAGTACGAGCAGTACTTC.

This clonotype showed up many times. The chain joins TRBV11-1 to TRBJ2-7, with D perhaps TRBD1 (6 bases). V lost 3 bases and J 1 base, leaving 10 bases between the germline ends. The CDR3 consists of 14 residues. The germline V gene has CDR1 SGHAT and CDR2 FQDESV (reference sequence). CDR3 protein: CASSLGARSYEQYF. The CDR3, as DNA: TGTGCCAGCAGCTTGGGGGCGCGGTCCTACGAGCAGTACTTC.

There are a few counts of this clonotype. The rearrangement joins TRBV10-3 to TRBJ2-3; TRBD2 agrees at 11 bases. Germline lookup yields CDR1 ENHRY and CDR2 SYGVKD. The junction had 4 bases not matched to a gene; V was cut back by 10 bases and J by 4 bases. The CDR3 spans 13 residues. CDR3 sequence reads: CATGLAVPDTQYF. CDR3 bases: TGTGCCACGGGACTAGCGGTGCCAGATACGCAGTATTTT.

V is TRBV2 and J is TRBJ2-1, with TRBD1 matching 10 bases. This CDR3 has 17 amino acids. V shed 4 bases and J 6 bases; nucleotides not matched to a gene: 12. Germline lookup yields CDR1 SNHLY and CDR2 FYNNEI. The CDR3 coding sequence is TGTGCCAGCAGTGGGGGCTGGGGGACAGGGGCTGGCAATGAGCAGTTCTTC. Its protein product is CASSGGWGTGAGNEQFF.

With regard to this clonotype: One end of the junction fails to match germline, which may point to a read error. The chain recombines TRBV28 with TRBJ1-6; D gene unclear. Germline V gene lookup returns CDR1 MDHEN and CDR2 SYDVKM. There are 17 residues in the CDR3. The CDR3 region is CASSVWEGVPVGSPLHF. In DNA form, the CDR3 reads TGTGCCAGCAGTGTATGGGAGGGAGTTCCTGTAGGTTCACCCCTCCACTTT.

V and J are TRBV7-6 and TRBJ2-1; 8 nucleotides agree with TRBD2. The V segment lost 5 bases and the J segment 3 bases; nucleotides outside the gene matches: 6. CDR1 is SGHVS and CDR2 is FNYEAQ in the germline V gene. CDR3 length equals 15 residues. The CDR3 region has the DNA TGTGCCAGCAGCGGAGTGGGACTAGACTACAATGAGCAGTTCTTC. This encodes CASSGVGLDYNEQFF. Combining the CDR3 with reference TRBV7-6 and TRBJ2-1 gives the whole variable domain GAGVSQSPRYKVTKRGQDVALRCDPISGHVSLYWYRQALGQGPEFLTYFNYEAQQDKSGLPNDRFSAERPEGSISTLTIQRTEQRDSAMYRCASSGVGLDYNEQFFGPGTRLTVL.

This clonotype occurred a few times. The rearrangement links TRBV18 to TRBJ1-1; no clear D. The germline V gene encodes CDR1 KGHSH and CDR2 LQKENI. The CDR3 length is 14 residues. V was cut by 3 bases and J by 5 bases, with 13 bases left in between. The CDR3 nucleotides read TGTGCCAGCTCACCTGGTATGCGGAGTACTGAAGCTTTCTTT. As protein: CASSPGMRSTEAFF.

This chain uses TRBV10-3 with TRBJ2-7, with no clear D. Germline lookup yields CDR1 ENHRY and CDR2 SYGVKD. Trimming stripped 6 bases from V and 6 bases from J, with 12 bases between. The CDR3 contains 12 residues. The CDR3 nucleotides are TGTGCCATCAGCCATGGCCCGGGCGAGCAGTACTTC. Translation gives CAISHGPGEQYF.

This rearrangement joins TRBV29-1 to TRBJ1-1; D unresolved. Germline CDR1 reads SQVTM; CDR2 reads ANQGSEA. Trimming left V 4 bases short and J 3 bases short, with 9 bases between. The CDR3 has 12 residues. For the CDR3, the DNA is TGCAGCGTTGTCGTGGATTACACTGAAGCTTTCTTT. The encoded protein is CSVVVDYTEAFF.

This clonotype was counted between two and nine times. V and J are TRBV20-1 and TRBJ2-2; 7 positions agree with TRBD1. Germline trimming cut 6 bases from V and 5 bases from J; bases unmatched to any gene: 6. CDR1 and CDR2 from the germline V gene are DFQATT and SNEGSKA (reference sequence). The CDR3 is 13 residues long. DNA of the CDR3: TGCAGTGCCTCAAGGGGGCAAACCGGGGAGCTGTTTTTT. This translates into CSASRGQTGELFF.

The V call is TRBV20-1, the J call TRBJ2-2, with TRBD2 matching 8 bases. This CDR3 region has 15 residues. Trimming removed 6 bases from V and 6 bases from J; junction bases left unmatched: 12. Germline V gene data show CDR1 as DFQATT and CDR2 as SNEGSKA (reference sequence). The CDR3, as DNA: TGCAGTGCCCGCCGCTTCGGGAGGGAGGCCGGGGAGCTGTTTTTT. Encoded protein: CSARRFGREAGELFF.